This note documents a single T cell receptor beta chain sequence. Its antigen is not identified. Sample-barcoded 5' priming and a J-beta primer mix drove a second PCR of about 6 to 12 cycles. TCRdb reprocessed the 5' RACE reads with MiXCR, giving one entry per CDR3 protein. Of about 1.5 million distinct CDR3 sequences listed, under 55% are singletons. These data are taken from a study of blood T cells in healthy people across ages. General study results and limits: Among long-lived donors, naive CD4+ cells were more numerous and diversity higher than in aged donors. Expanded clonotype changes were possibly confounded by unknown donor CMV status.

In terms of origin and age, donors were healthy Caucasian individuals from Russia aged about 6 to 90. Germline V gene data show CDR1 as SGDLS and CDR2 as YYNGEE. V shed 3 bases and J 13 bases; nucleotides not matched to a gene: 16. The CDR3 consists of 16 residues. The rearrangement uses TRBV9 and TRBJ2-4, with 10 positions matching TRBD2. Sequences were obtained from blood. This TCR was sampled from a woman aged 18-29 years in good health. CDR3 sequence (DNA): TGTGCCAGCAGCGAACACTCCAGCGGGGGGGCTGGAGAGCAGTACTTC. Amino acids: CASSEHSSGGAGEQYF.